A single sample gave rise to the 8 T cell receptor beta chains below, sequenced in a study of blood T cell repertoires in COVID-19. Measured with immunoSEQ multiplex PCR; TCRdb has only the in-frame clones, and not every one. This sample yields about 32,000 clones, of which approximately 86% are seen a single time; 5.5% to 6.5% belongs to the top ten. Sequenced sample: peripheral blood. All receptors come from a woman older than 75 with active or convalescent COVID-19.

J is TRBJ1-3 and V is TRBV5-6; no firm D call. The germline CDR1 and CDR2 sequences are SGHDT and YYEEEE. The V and J ends lost 2 bases and 0 bases respectively, with 12 bases between them. The CDR3 loop spans 16 amino acids. The CDR3, as DNA: TGTGCCAGCAGCTTCAGAAGCTGGAGCTCTGGAAACACCATATATTTT. Amino acids: CASSFRSWSSGNTIYF.

J is TRBJ2-2 and V is TRBV3-1 (or the pseudogene TRBV3-2); a possible D gene is TRBD1 (5 bases). The CDR3 has 14 residues. The germline V gene has CDR1 LGHDT and CDR2 YNNKEL (reference sequence). Trimming left V 4 bases short and J 6 bases short, with 12 bases between. CDR3 amino acids: CASSRLAGPGELFF. CDR3 in DNA: TGTGCCAGCAGCCGACTTGCAGGGCCCGGGGAGCTGTTTTTT.

This clone occurred once. The rearrangement links TRBV2 to TRBJ2-4; D is undetermined. The CDR3 spans 12 residues. Germline assignment: CDR1 SNHLY and CDR2 FYNNEI. The V end was cut by 6 bases, the J end by 2 bases, with 5 bases between. The CDR3 spells CASSPSKNIQYF. CDR3 coding DNA: TGTGCCAGCAGCCCCTCCAAAAACATTCAGTACTTC.

The chain carries TRBV20-1 and TRBJ2-2; D unclear. V dropped 6 bases and J dropped 8 bases, with 10 bases sitting between them. The CDR3 consists of 11 residues. CDR1 is DFQATT, CDR2 SNEGSKA, per germline (reference sequence). This chain's CDR3 is CSAFSRGELFF. The CDR3 DNA sequence: TGCAGTGCCTTTAGTCGGGGGGAGCTGTTTTTT.

The chain uses TRBV6-5 and TRBJ1-1; 7 positions match TRBD1. The CDR3 totals 14 residues. V shed 4 bases, J shed 5 bases, and the junction held 7 bases outside the gene matches. The germline CDR1 and CDR2 sequences are MNHEY and SVGAGI. This CDR3 is CASSSPTGNTEAFF. The CDR3 DNA reads TGTGCCAGCAGTTCCCCGACAGGGAATACTGAAGCTTTCTTT.

The CDR3 DNA reads as TGTGCCAGCAGCTCAGGGGTGGGTCAGCCCCAGCATTTT. This gives the protein CASSSGVGQPQHF. J is TRBJ1-5 and V is TRBV9; D perhaps matches TRBD1 (6 bases). The CDR3 spans 13 residues. V was cut by 4 bases and J by 6 bases, with 11 bases left in between. CDR1 and CDR2 (germline): SGDLS, YYNGEE.

The chain recombines TRBV2 with TRBJ1-1; D remains ambiguous. V lost 1 base and J lost 1, with 7 bases in between. CDR3 size: 14 residues. Germline assignment: CDR1 SNHLY and CDR2 FYNNEI. In DNA form, the CDR3 reads TGTGCCAGCAGTGAAGAAGGGAGGAACACTGAAGCTTTCTTT. This encodes CASSEEGRNTEAFF. Looking up the rest from reference TRBV2 and TRBJ1-1 gives the full variable domain: EPEVTQTPSHQVTQMGQEVILRCVPISNHLYFYWYRQILGQKVEFLVSFYNNEISEKSEIFDDQFSVERPDGSNFTLKIRSTKLEDSAMYFCASSEEGRNTEAFFGQGTRLTVV.

The chain links TRBV25-1 to TRBJ1-1, with 7 bases matching TRBD1. This CDR3 has 14 residues. The trim removed 5 bases at V and 3 bases at J, leaving 6 bases unmatched. Germline V gene sequence: CDR1 MGHDK, CDR2 SYGVNS. CDR3 nucleotides: TGTGCCAGCAGTCCGGGACAGTGGGACACTGAAGCTTTCTTT. Translated: CASSPGQWDTEAFF. The whole variable domain, remainder taken from reference TRBV25-1 and TRBJ1-1, is EADIYQTPRYLVIGTGKKITLECSQTMGHDKMYWYQQDPGMELHLIHYSYGVNSTEKGDLSSESTVSRIRTEHFPLTLESARPSHTSQYLCASSPGQWDTEAFFGQGTRLTVV.